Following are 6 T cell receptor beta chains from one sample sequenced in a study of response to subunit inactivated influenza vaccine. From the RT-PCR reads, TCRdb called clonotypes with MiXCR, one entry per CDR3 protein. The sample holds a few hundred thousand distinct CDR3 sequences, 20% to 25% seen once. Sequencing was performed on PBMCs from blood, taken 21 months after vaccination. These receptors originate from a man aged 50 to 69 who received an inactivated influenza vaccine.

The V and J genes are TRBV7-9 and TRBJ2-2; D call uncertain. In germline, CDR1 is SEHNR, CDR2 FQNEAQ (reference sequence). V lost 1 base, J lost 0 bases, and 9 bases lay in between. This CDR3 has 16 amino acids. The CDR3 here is CASSLEAGANTGELFF. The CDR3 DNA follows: TGTGCCAGCAGCTTAGAAGCAGGTGCGAACACCGGGGAGCTGTTTTTT.

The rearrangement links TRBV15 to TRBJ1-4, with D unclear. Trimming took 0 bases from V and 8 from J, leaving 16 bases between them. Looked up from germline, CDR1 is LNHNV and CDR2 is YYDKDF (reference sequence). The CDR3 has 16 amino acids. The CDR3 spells CATSRDYSETDEKLFF. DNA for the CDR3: TGTGCCACCAGCAGAGATTATTCAGAGACGGACGAAAAACTGTTTTTT. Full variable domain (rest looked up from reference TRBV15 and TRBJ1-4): DAMVIQNPRYQVTQFGKPVTLSCSQTLNHNVMYWYQQKSSQAPKLLFHYYDKDFNNEADTPDNFQSRRPNTSFCFLDIRSPGLGDTAMYLCATSRDYSETDEKLFFGSGTQLSVL.

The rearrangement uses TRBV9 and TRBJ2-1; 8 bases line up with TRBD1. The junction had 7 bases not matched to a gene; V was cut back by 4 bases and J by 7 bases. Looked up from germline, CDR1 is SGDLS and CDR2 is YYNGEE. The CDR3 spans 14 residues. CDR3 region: CASSLQTGANEQFF. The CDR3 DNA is TGTGCCAGCAGCTTACAGACAGGGGCTAATGAGCAGTTCTTC.

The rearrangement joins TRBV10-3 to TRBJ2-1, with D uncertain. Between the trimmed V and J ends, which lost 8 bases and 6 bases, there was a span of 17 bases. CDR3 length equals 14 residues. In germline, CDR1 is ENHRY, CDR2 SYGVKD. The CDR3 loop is CAIRPVGLGNEQFF. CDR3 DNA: TGTGCCATCCGACCGGTCGGGCTAGGCAATGAGCAGTTCTTC.

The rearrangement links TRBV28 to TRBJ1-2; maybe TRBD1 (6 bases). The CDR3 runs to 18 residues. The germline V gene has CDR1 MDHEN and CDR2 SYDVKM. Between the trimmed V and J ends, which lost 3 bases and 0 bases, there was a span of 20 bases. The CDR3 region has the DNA TGTGCCAGCAGTTTCCTTTGGGGGGGCGGTAACACTAACTATGGCTACACCTTC. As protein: CASSFLWGGGNTNYGYTF.

The CDR3 DNA follows: TGTGCCAGCAGTCTGCCTATGCTGGGAAAGGGCACAGATACGCAGTATTTT. This encodes CASSLPMLGKGTDTQYF. The rearrangement joins TRBV11-2 to TRBJ2-3, with D hard to call. The CDR3 spans 17 residues. Germline V gene lookup returns CDR1 SGHAT and CDR2 FQNNGV. V was shortened by 6 bases and J by 1 base, with 20 bases between the two germline ends. The variable domain in full, with the rest retrieved from reference TRBV11-2 and TRBJ2-3, is EAGVAQSPRYKIIEKRQSVAFWCNPISGHATLYWYQQILGQGPKLLIQFQNNGVVDDSQLPKDRFSAERLKGVDSTLKIQPAKLEDSAVYLCASSLPMLGKGTDTQYFGPGTRLTVL.